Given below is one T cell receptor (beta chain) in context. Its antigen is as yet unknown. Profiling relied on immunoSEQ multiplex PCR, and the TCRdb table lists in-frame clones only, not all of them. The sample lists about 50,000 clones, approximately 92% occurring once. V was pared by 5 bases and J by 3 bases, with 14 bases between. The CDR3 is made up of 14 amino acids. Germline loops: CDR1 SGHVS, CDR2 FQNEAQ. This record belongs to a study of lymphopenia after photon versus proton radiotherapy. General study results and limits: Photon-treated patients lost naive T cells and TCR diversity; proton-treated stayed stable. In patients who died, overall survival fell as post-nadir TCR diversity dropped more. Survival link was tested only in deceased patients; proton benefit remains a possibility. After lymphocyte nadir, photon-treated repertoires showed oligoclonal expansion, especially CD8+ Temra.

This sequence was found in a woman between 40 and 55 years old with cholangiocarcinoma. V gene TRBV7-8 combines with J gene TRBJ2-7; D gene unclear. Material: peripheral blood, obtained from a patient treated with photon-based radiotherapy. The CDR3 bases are TGTGCCAGCAGCCTCGCCCGGTCGGACTACGAGCAGTACTTC. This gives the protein CASSLARSDYEQYF.